A selection of T cell receptor beta chains follows, all from one sample in a study of T-cell reconstitution after alpha-beta-depleted transplantation in children. Each CDR3 protein gets one entry after TCRdb re-called the PCR reads with MiXCR. The data show about 440,000 distinct CDR3 sequences, 43% seen once. The sequencing used PBMCs, collected before TCRalphabeta/CD19-depleted stem cell transplant. The source of these receptors is a girl aged 2-9 years with aplastic anemia, due to receive a stem cell transplant. The conserved cysteine and the conserved F or W are not part of the CDR3 here. The order of the fields is V gene, CDR3 protein.

v_call: TRBV20-1
cdr3_aa: SAVQGVLSGNTIY

v_call: TRBV7-9
cdr3_aa: ASAPPGAGYEQY

v_call: TRBV6-5
cdr3_aa: ASSYWQGAGEQY

v_call: TRBV7-2
cdr3_aa: ASSPGIGQLDEKLF

v_call: TRBV20-1
cdr3_aa: SARSSRTSGRATDTQY

v_call: TRBV20-1
cdr3_aa: SARIGSGNQPQH

v_call: TRBV20-1
cdr3_aa: SARGTEGEEGTEAF

v_call: TRBV7-9
cdr3_aa: ASGLGAHEQY

v_call: TRBV7-9
cdr3_aa: ASSFDGQAVQPQH

v_call: TRBV7-2
cdr3_aa: ASSYEISYEQY

v_call: TRBV5-6
cdr3_aa: ASSAPERETIDTQY

v_call: TRBV11-1
cdr3_aa: ASSLDRDGNYGYT

v_call: TRBV28
cdr3_aa: ASRIGTGNAYEQY

v_call: TRBV6-1
cdr3_aa: ASRRGNYNEQF

v_call: TRBV5-1
cdr3_aa: ASSLTGGLNTEAF

v_call: TRBV5-6
cdr3_aa: ASSSLDSRNQPQH

v_call: TRBV20-1
cdr3_aa: SALSDSASEAF

v_call: TRBV6-1
cdr3_aa: ASTNRDLNEQY

v_call: TRBV12-3/TRBV12-4
cdr3_aa: ASSLAAGAEKLF

v_call: TRBV7-8
cdr3_aa: ASSRLTGTSGTYYEQY

v_call: TRBV4-2
cdr3_aa: ASSQGTTASNTGELF

v_call: TRBV5-1
cdr3_aa: ASSPHLLVMNTEAF

v_call: TRBV20-1
cdr3_aa: SATGESSYNEQF

v_call: TRBV12-3/TRBV12-4
cdr3_aa: ASSLMGSRQSDTEAF

v_call: TRBV20-1
cdr3_aa: SAGDRGSHNEQF

v_call: TRBV20-1
cdr3_aa: SAGDVRVEYNEQF

v_call: TRBV28
cdr3_aa: ASSPDRVVDEQY

v_call: TRBV6-6
cdr3_aa: ATKRDPGELF